This entry lists 32 T cell receptor beta chains sequenced from one sample in a study of identical twins. TCRdb called the 5' RACE reads again in MiXCR, with one record for every CDR3 protein. This sample has 1,800,000 or so distinct CDR3 sequences, with roughly 35% found just once. Sample: cord blood. All receptors derive from a newborn girl in good health.

The chain combines TRBV28 with TRBJ2-7; TRBD1 might be the D (5 bases). The germline gives CDR1 MDHEN, CDR2 SYDVKM. CDR3 size: 15 residues. V lost 6 bases and J lost 0, with 15 bases in between. The CDR3 loop is CASSPTGKGSYEQYF. Here the CDR3 DNA reads TGTGCCAGCAGCCCCACAGGAAAAGGCTCCTACGAGCAGTACTTC.

This clonotype occurred many times. V and J are TRBV11-2 and TRBJ2-5, with a weak D call TRBD2 (5 bases). V lost 5 bases and J 6 bases, leaving 19 bases between the germline ends. The CDR3 extends over 15 amino acids. Germline CDR1 SGHAT, CDR2 FQNNGV. CDR3 DNA: TGTGCCAGCAGCACAAGTGGAGGCAAACCGAAGACCCAGTACTTC. It specifies CASSTSGGKPKTQYF.

The chain has TRBV29-1 and TRBJ2-2, with 7 bases matching TRBD2. This CDR3 region has 14 residues. V gave up 4 bases and J gave up 4 bases; unmatched junction bases: 6. Per the germline V gene, CDR1 is SQVTM and CDR2 is ANQGSEA. CDR3 coding DNA: TGCAGCGTTGGCACGGGAGGATTCACCGGGGAGCTGTTTTTT. Protein sequence: CSVGTGGFTGELFF.

The CDR3 loop is CASGLTRNTEAFF. As DNA, the CDR3 is TGTGCCAGCGGCCTTACAAGGAACACTGAAGCTTTCTTT. The chain is built from TRBV12-3 or TRBV12-4 and TRBJ1-1; D call uncertain. V was pared by 8 bases and J by 1 base, with 11 bases between. This CDR3 is 13 amino acids long.

The chain carries TRBV20-1 and TRBJ1-1; no firm D call. CDR3 length equals 12 residues. V was pared by 3 bases and J by 6 bases, with 11 bases between. Germline lookup yields CDR1 DFQATT and CDR2 SNEGSKA (reference sequence). The CDR3 protein is CSASFRLAEAFF. The CDR3 coding sequence is TGCAGTGCTAGTTTCAGACTGGCTGAAGCTTTCTTT.

A few counts support this clonotype. V and J are TRBV4-2 and TRBJ2-3; 10 bases align to TRBD2. The ends lost 1 base at V and 3 bases at J; junction bases unmatched: 4. The V gene's germline CDR1 is LGHNA and CDR2 YNFKEQ. This CDR3 is 16 amino acids long. The CDR3 DNA reads as TGTGCCAGCAGCCAAGGGAGCGGGGGGGGGACAGATACGCAGTATTTT. Translation: CASSQGSGGGTDTQYF.

V is TRBV20-1 and J is TRBJ2-4; possibly TRBD2 for D (6 bases). V was shortened by 0 bases and J by 1 base, with 16 bases between the two germline ends. The CDR3 contains 17 residues. Germline V gene data show CDR1 as DFQATT and CDR2 as SNEGSKA (reference sequence). CDR3 loop: CSARDGFGGRAKNIQYF. The CDR3 DNA reads TGCAGTGCTAGAGATGGCTTCGGGGGTCGGGCCAAAAACATTCAGTACTTC.

This rearrangement joins TRBV12-3 or TRBV12-4 to TRBJ1-2; 8 nucleotides line up with TRBD1. Trimming at V came to 7 bases and at J to 4 bases, leaving 11 bases not matched to a gene. There are 15 residues in the CDR3. CDR3 in DNA: TGTGCCAGCACTTCCGGGACAGGATTTATCTATGGCTACACCTTC. Translated, it gives CASTSGTGFIYGYTF.

V and J are TRBV7-9 and TRBJ2-7, with D tentatively TRBD1 (6 bases). V lost 5 bases, J lost 2 bases, and 16 bases lay in between. CDR1 is SEHNR and CDR2 is FQNEAQ in the germline V gene (reference sequence). CDR3 size: 15 residues. The chain's CDR3 is CASSPDHRVPYEQYF. DNA for the CDR3: TGTGCCAGCAGCCCGGATCACAGGGTTCCCTACGAGCAGTACTTC.

A word on this clonotype: This may stem from a read error, because a much larger clone lies one nucleotide away. This sequence joins TRBV7-6 and TRBJ2-3; 8 bases line up with TRBD2. CDR3 length: 15 residues. V was clipped by 3 bases and J by 1 base; unmatched bases: 3. Germline lookup yields CDR1 SGHVS and CDR2 FNYEAQ. The CDR3 spells CASSFEAGGTDTQYF. DNA of the CDR3: TGTGCCAGCAGCTTCGAAGCGGGGGGCACAGATACGCAGTATTTT.

In its sample, this clonotype was seen a few times. Its ends do not fully match the called genes, so a read error is possible. The V gene is TRBV5-1, the J gene TRBJ1-6; D is ambiguous. CDR3 size: 13 residues. Per germline, CDR1 SGHRS and CDR2 YFSETQ. The CDR3, as DNA: TGCGCCAGCAGCTTGGACAGAAATTCACCCCCCCACTTT. Protein: CASSLDRNSPPHF.

This clonotype was observed a few times. The chain joins TRBV6-5 to TRBJ1-2; 9 positions agree with TRBD1. CDR1 MNHEY and CDR2 SVGAGI come from the germline V gene. The CDR3 spans 13 residues. The ends lost 2 bases at V and 8 bases at J; junction bases unmatched: 3. The CDR3 DNA follows: TGTGCCAGCAGTTACGGGACAGGGAAGGGCTACACCTTC. It encodes CASSYGTGKGYTF.

The J gene is TRBJ2-1, the V gene TRBV6-6; 7 positions match TRBD1. Germline lookup yields CDR1 MNHNY and CDR2 SVGAGI (reference sequence). The CDR3 is made up of 15 amino acids. V shed 4 bases and J 5 bases; nucleotides not matched to a gene: 8. CDR3 sequence reads: CASSSPTQGDNEQFF. CDR3 bases: TGTGCCAGCAGTTCTCCTACTCAGGGGGACAATGAGCAGTTCTTC.

J is TRBJ1-1 and V is TRBV7-6, with D unresolved. CDR1 and CDR2 from the germline V gene are SGHVS and FNYEAQ. This CDR3 has 14 residues. Trimming removed 5 bases at V and 2 bases at J, with 12 bases between. The CDR3 DNA reads as TGTGCCAGCAGCCAACGGGCTTTTAACACTGAAGCTTTCTTT. Its protein is CASSQRAFNTEAFF.

This clonotype came up a few times. The V and J genes are TRBV20-1 and TRBJ2-4, with a tentative D call TRBD1 (6 bases). The germline gives CDR1 DFQATT, CDR2 SNEGSKA (reference sequence). V lost 1 base and J 13 bases, leaving 29 bases between the germline ends. The CDR3 has 17 amino acids. CDR3 residues: CSARANLRQGRNREQYF. CDR3 DNA sequence: TGCAGTGCTAGAGCGAACTTACGGCAGGGGAGAAACAGAGAGCAGTACTTC.

This clonotype was detected only a few times. The chain recombines TRBV15 with TRBJ2-5; D unclear. V lost 8 bases and J lost 1, with 14 bases in between. The CDR3 runs 14 residues. Germline V CDR1 and CDR2: LNHNV, YYDKDF (reference sequence). In DNA, the CDR3 is TGTGCCACCCAGCAAATTTTGGGCCAAGAGACCCAGTACTTC. This encodes CATQQILGQETQYF. The full variable domain, with the rest looked up from reference TRBV15 and TRBJ2-5, is DAMVIQNPRYQVTQFGKPVTLSCSQTLNHNVMYWYQQKSSQAPKLLFHYYDKDFNNEADTPDNFQSRRPNTSFCFLDIRSPGLGDTAMYLCATQQILGQETQYFGPGTRLLVL.

The CDR3 DNA follows: TGTGCCAGCAGCCCTCGGCGGGTTTACAATGAGCAGTTCTTC. This translates into CASSPRRVYNEQFF. The chain links TRBV6-5 to TRBJ2-1, with a tentative D call TRBD2 (5 bases). The V end lost 6 bases, the J end lost 4 bases, and 13 bases lay between the germline ends. This CDR3 comprises 14 residues. The germline CDR1 and CDR2 sequences are MNHEY and SVGAGI.

This clonotype has a single count. This may arise from a read error, as a much more abundant clone is one base away. The gene calls are TRBV10-3 and TRBJ2-7, with 10 positions matching TRBD1. The J call may be wrong; the DNA end is better matched by TRBJ2-5. The CDR3 totals 12 residues. Germline V gene lookup returns CDR1 ENHRY and CDR2 SYGVKD. The CDR3, as DNA: TGTGCCATCAGGAGGGACAGGGGGACCCAGTACTTC. Its translation: CAIRRDRGTQYF.

The chain combines TRBV28 with TRBJ1-5, with 7 bases matching TRBD1. The V gene end was trimmed by 1 base and the J gene end by 6 bases; junction bases not matched to a gene: 15. CDR3 length: 18 amino acids. Germline CDR1 is MDHEN and CDR2 is SYDVKM. The CDR3 sequence is CASSLFPRQGKKSQPQHF. In DNA, the CDR3 is TGTGCCAGCAGTTTATTTCCCCGACAGGGAAAGAAGAGTCAGCCCCAGCATTTT.

Note on this clonotype: An end of the junction does not agree with germline; a read error may underlie this. The rearrangement joins TRBV6-5 to TRBJ2-7; 7 bases are a match to TRBD1. The CDR3 has 14 amino acids. Germline values: CDR1 MNHEY, CDR2 SVGAGI. DNA of the CDR3: TGTGCCAGCAGTTGGGCCCACAGGGGCTACGAGCGGTACTTC. The encoded protein is CASSWAHRGYERYF.

Only a few counts were recorded for this clonotype. V gene TRBV4-2 combines with J gene TRBJ2-1; 7 nucleotides agree with TRBD1. Germline V gene sequence: CDR1 LGHNA, CDR2 YNFKEQ. V lost 0 bases and J lost 11; bases outside the gene matches: 1. The CDR3 is 12 amino acids. The CDR3 sequence is CASSQEQGKQFF. The CDR3 bases are TGTGCCAGCAGCCAAGAACAGGGGAAGCAGTTCTTC.

This clonotype was detected many times. The V and J genes are TRBV20-1 and TRBJ2-5, with 7 positions matching TRBD2. With V trimmed by 4 bases and J by 2 bases, 7 bases remained unmatched. Germline CDR1 and CDR2: DFQATT and SNEGSKA (reference sequence). The CDR3 is made up of 14 amino acids. CDR3: CSAINSGYQETQYF. DNA of the CDR3: TGCAGTGCTATTAATAGCGGGTATCAAGAGACCCAGTACTTC.

The CDR3 region is CASSYSATGVYEQYF. The CDR3 DNA follows: TGTGCCAGCAGTTACTCGGCTACCGGAGTCTACGAGCAGTACTTC. This chain joins TRBV6-5 and TRBJ2-7; D unresolved. Germline values: CDR1 MNHEY, CDR2 SVGAGI. Trimming shortened V by 0 bases and J by 3 bases, and 12 bases separated the two germline ends. This CDR3 has 15 amino acids.

The J gene is TRBJ1-6, the V gene TRBV10-3, with 9 bases aligning to TRBD1. Per the germline V gene, CDR1 is ENHRY and CDR2 is SYGVKD. The CDR3 is 17 residues long. The V and J ends lost 2 bases and 4 bases, in that order; junction bases with no gene match: 6. The CDR3 reads CAISELGQGIYNSPLHF. CDR3 sequence (DNA): TGTGCCATCAGTGAGCTCGGACAGGGGATATATAATTCACCCCTCCACTTT.

This clonotype was detected a few times. This chain joins TRBV2 and TRBJ2-1; 10 nucleotides align to TRBD2. Per the germline V gene, CDR1 is SNHLY and CDR2 is FYNNEI. This CDR3 region has 18 residues. V gave up 5 bases and J gave up 1 base; unmatched junction bases: 11. As DNA, the CDR3 is TGTGCCAGCAGTCTAGCGGGAGTTTGGGGTGGTTCCTACAATGAGCAGTTCTTC. Amino acid sequence: CASSLAGVWGGSYNEQFF.

This clonotype came up many times. V is TRBV6-1 and J is TRBJ2-3, with 10 bases matching TRBD2. CDR1 MNHNS and CDR2 SASEGT come from the germline V gene. V lost 4 bases, J lost 3 bases, and 1 base stayed unmatched. The CDR3 has 14 amino acids. Here the CDR3 DNA reads TGTGCCAGCAGTGCACTAGCGGGGACAGATACGCAGTATTTT. Protein: CASSALAGTDTQYF.

The table lists this clonotype with a few counts. The DNA of the CDR3 is TGTGCCAGCAGCTTAGGGGTCGGACAAATTTATAATTCACCCCTCCACTTT. Residues: CASSLGVGQIYNSPLHF. The chain uses TRBV11-2 and TRBJ1-6; D might be TRBD1 (5 bases). Germline V CDR1 and CDR2: SGHAT, FQNNGV. This CDR3 contains 17 residues. The V end lost 1 base, the J end lost 4 bases, and 14 bases lay between the germline ends.

At least ten counts were recorded for this clonotype. The chain couples TRBV29-1 to TRBJ2-7; D not certain. The germline gives CDR1 SQVTM, CDR2 ANQGSEA. V lost 0 bases to trimming and J lost 4 bases, with 7 bases between them. The CDR3 covers 12 residues. CDR3 protein: CSVEDVSYEQYF. Here the CDR3 DNA reads TGCAGCGTTGAAGATGTTTCGTACGAGCAGTACTTC.

The chain carries TRBV4-1 and TRBJ2-3; D perhaps matches TRBD2 (6 bases). Per germline, CDR1 MGHRA and CDR2 YSYEKL. V lost 2 bases and J 3 bases, leaving 9 bases between the germline ends. This CDR3 has 14 residues. CDR3 sequence (DNA): TGCGCCAGCAGCCAAAAGGAGGGAACAGATACGCAGTATTTT. Its protein is CASSQKEGTDTQYF.

This clonotype was counted a few times. The rearrangement joins TRBV19 to TRBJ1-5; possibly TRBD1 for D (6 bases). CDR1 is LNHDA, CDR2 SQIVND, per germline (reference sequence). Trimming cost V 4 bases and J 1 base, with 17 bases left between them. The CDR3 spans 17 residues. In nucleotides, the CDR3 is TGTGCCAGTAGTAAAAATACAGGGAAGTTAAGCAATCAGCCCCAGCATTTT. It translates to CASSKNTGKLSNQPQHF.

This clonotype has more than one count but fewer than ten. V is TRBV7-9 and J is TRBJ1-1, with D perhaps TRBD1 (5 bases). Trimming took off 8 bases at V and 3 bases at J, with 13 bases between the two ends. CDR1 is SEHNR, CDR2 FQNEAQ, per germline (reference sequence). This CDR3 is 13 amino acids long. The CDR3 coding sequence is TGTGCCAGCGGGAGGAGAGGGGACACTGAAGCTTTCTTT. It specifies CASGRRGDTEAFF.

Points on this clonotype: A much larger clone lies a single base off, so this may be a read error. V gene TRBV12-3 or TRBV12-4 combines with J gene TRBJ2-1, with unresolved D. The J call may be mistaken, given a closer DNA end match to TRBJ2-7. The CDR3 is 13 amino acids. DNA of the CDR3: TGTGCCAGCAGTTTACCGCTTTACAATGAGCAGTACTTC. It yields the protein CASSLPLYNEQYF.